The following is a T cell receptor (beta chain) sequence with its context. This sample was taken from a study of blood T cells in healthy people across ages. With a J-beta primer mix and a sample-barcoded 5' primer, a second PCR ran about 7 to 11 cycles. TCRdb re-called the 5' RACE reads with MiXCR, one entry per CDR3 protein. The sample records 1.5 million to 2 million distinct CDR3 sequences, 28% being singletons. The CDR3 sequence is 15 residues long. The germline V and J ends were trimmed by 4 bases and 7 bases, with 19 bases remaining between them. CDR1 and CDR2 from the germline V gene are MDHEN and SYDVKM.

The receptor was derived from a woman younger than 45 in good health. V gene TRBV28 combines with J gene TRBJ1-1, with D possibly TRBD1 on 5 matching bases. Sequencing was done on a sample of blood. The CDR3 here is CASSSPRGTRGEAFF. The CDR3 DNA reads as TGTGCCAGCAGTTCCCCCCGGGGGACCCGGGGTGAAGCTTTCTTT.